This record looks at one T cell receptor (beta chain) sequence and its context. The sample belongs to a study of CD8 T cells in Susac syndrome. Across the study: Among the Susac syndrome patients sequenced, roughly six had active disease and roughly 8 were in remission. Patients with Susac syndrome, at blood draw, were therapy-naive, on corticosteroids, or on intravenous immunoglobulin alone.

The CDR3 is made up of 14 amino acids. Germline V gene lookup returns CDR1 SEHNR and CDR2 FQNEAQ (reference sequence). The ends were cut back, 0 bases at V and 7 bases at J, with 10 bases in the middle. Reverse transcription used roughly 0.45 to 1 ug RNA and random hexamers. Amplification of TCR beta CDR3 spanned 54 Vbeta and 13 Jbeta via immunoSEQ multiplex PCR. TCRdb independently ran MiXCR on the immunoSEQ multiplex PCR reads; one entry per CDR3 protein. The sample carries around 200,000 distinct CDR3 sequences, roughly 94% recorded once. This receptor was taken from a human donor with Susac syndrome. The chain is built from TRBV7-9 and TRBJ1-5; D is perhaps TRBD1 (5 bases). The material sequenced was CD4+ T cells from PBMCs. CDR3 nucleotide sequence: TGTGCCAGCAGCTTAGCGGGGGAGGAACAGCCCCAGCATTTT. Translated: CASSLAGEEQPQHF.